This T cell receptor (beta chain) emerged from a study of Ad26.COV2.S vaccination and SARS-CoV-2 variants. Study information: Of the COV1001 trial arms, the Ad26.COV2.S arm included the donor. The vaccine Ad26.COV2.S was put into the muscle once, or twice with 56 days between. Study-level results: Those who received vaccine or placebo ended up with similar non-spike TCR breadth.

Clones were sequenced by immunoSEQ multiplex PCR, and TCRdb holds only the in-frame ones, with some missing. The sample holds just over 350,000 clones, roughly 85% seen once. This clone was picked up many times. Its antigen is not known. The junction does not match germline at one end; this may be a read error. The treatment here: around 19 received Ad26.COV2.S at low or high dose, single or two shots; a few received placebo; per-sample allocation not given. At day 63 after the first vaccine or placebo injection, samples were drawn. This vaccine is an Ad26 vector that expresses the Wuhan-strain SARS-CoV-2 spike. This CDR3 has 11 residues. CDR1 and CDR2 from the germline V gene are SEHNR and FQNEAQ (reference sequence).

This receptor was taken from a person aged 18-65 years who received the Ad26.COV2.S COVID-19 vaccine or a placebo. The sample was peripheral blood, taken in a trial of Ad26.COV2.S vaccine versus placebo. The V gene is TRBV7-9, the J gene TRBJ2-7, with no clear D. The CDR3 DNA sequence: TGTGCCAGCAGCTTATCCTTCGAGCAGTACTTC. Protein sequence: CASSLSFEQYF.